This T cell receptor beta chain was captured in a study of Ad26.COV2.S vaccination and SARS-CoV-2 variants. Overall study: Donor allocation was to the COV1001 Ad26.COV2.S trial arm.

The assay was immunoSEQ multiplex PCR, and TCRdb's table has in-frame clones only and misses some. The sample has some 340,000 clones, around four fifths seen once; the top ten hold around 2.2%. The CDR3 has 15 residues. The germline V gene has CDR1 SGDLS and CDR2 YYNGEE. The V end was cut by 5 bases, the J end by 4 bases, with 18 bases between. This clone was counted a few times. The treatment was: about 20 received Ad26.COV2.S at low or high dose, single or two shots; about 5 received placebo; per-sample allocation not given. Material that was analyzed had been drawn on day 63 after the first vaccine or placebo injection.

The clonotype originates from a person between 18 and 60 years old who received the Ad26.COV2.S COVID-19 vaccine or a placebo. The chain links TRBV9 to TRBJ1-1; D ambiguous. The source material was peripheral blood, sampled in a trial of Ad26.COV2.S vaccine versus placebo. The CDR3 here is CASSAGLGDVTEAFF. The CDR3 nucleotides are TGTGCCAGCAGTGCGGGGTTGGGAGATGTCACTGAAGCTTTCTTT. Using reference TRBV9 and TRBJ1-1 for the parts outside the CDR3, the full variable domain is DSGVTQTPKHLITATGQRVTLRCSPRSGDLSVYWYQQSLDQGLQFLIQYYNGEERAKGNILERFSAQQFPDLHSELNLSSLELGDSALYFCASSAGLGDVTEAFFGQGTRLTVV.